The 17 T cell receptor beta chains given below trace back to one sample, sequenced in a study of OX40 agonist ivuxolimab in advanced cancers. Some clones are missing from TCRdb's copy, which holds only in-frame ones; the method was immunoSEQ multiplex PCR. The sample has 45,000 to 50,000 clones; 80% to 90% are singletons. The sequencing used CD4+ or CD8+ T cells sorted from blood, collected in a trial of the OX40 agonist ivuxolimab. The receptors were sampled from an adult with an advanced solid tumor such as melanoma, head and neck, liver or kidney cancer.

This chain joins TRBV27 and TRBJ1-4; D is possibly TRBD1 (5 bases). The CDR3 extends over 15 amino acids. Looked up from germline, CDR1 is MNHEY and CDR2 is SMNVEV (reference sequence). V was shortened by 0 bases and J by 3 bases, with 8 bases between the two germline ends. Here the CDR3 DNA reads TGTGCCAGCAGTTTATCGTTGGGGGCTAATGAAAAACTGTTTTTT. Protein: CASSLSLGANEKLFF.

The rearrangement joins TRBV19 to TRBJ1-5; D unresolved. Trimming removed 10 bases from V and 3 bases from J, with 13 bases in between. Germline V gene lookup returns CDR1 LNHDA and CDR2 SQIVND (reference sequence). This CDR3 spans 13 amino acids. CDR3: CATIKGHNQPQHF. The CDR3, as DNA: TGTGCCACAATAAAGGGCCACAATCAGCCCCAGCATTTT.

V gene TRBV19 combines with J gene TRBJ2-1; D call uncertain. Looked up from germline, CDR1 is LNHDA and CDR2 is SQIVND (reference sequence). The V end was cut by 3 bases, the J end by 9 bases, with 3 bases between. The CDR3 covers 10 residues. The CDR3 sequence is CASSMGEQFF. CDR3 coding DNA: TGTGCCAGTAGTATGGGTGAGCAGTTCTTC. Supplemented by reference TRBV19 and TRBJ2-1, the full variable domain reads DGGITQSPKYLFRKEGQNVTLSCEQNLNHDAMYWYRQDPGQGLRLIYYSQIVNDFQKGDIAEGYSVSREKKESFPLTVTSAQKNPTAFYLCASSMGEQFFGPGTRLTVL.

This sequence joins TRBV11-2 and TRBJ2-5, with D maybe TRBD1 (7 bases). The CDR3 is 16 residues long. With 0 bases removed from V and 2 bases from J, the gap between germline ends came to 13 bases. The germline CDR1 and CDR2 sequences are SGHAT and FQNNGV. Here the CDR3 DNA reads TGTGCCAGCAGCTTAGAGGTGGCGGGACAGCAAGAGACCCAGTACTTC. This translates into CASSLEVAGQQETQYF.

CDR3 bases: TGTGCCAGCAGCTTAGAAGTGGGCGGAGCGGGGACCCAGTACTTC. Translation: CASSLEVGGAGTQYF. The V call is TRBV7-6, the J call TRBJ2-5; D perhaps matches TRBD2 (6 bases). Per germline, CDR1 SGHVS and CDR2 FNYEAQ. V was cut by 1 base and J by 7 bases, with 16 bases left in between. The CDR3 contains 15 residues. Full variable domain (outside the CDR3, taken from reference TRBV7-6 and TRBJ2-5): GAGVSQSPRYKVTKRGQDVALRCDPISGHVSLYWYRQALGQGPEFLTYFNYEAQQDKSGLPNDRFSAERPEGSISTLTIQRTEQRDSAMYRCASSLEVGGAGTQYFGPGTRLLVL.

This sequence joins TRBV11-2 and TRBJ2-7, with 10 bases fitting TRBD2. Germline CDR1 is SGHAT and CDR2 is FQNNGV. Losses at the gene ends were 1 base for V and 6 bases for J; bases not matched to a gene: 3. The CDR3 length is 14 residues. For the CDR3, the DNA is TGTGCCAGCAGCTTAGTAGGGACTAGCGTCGAGCAGTACTTC. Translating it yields CASSLVGTSVEQYF.

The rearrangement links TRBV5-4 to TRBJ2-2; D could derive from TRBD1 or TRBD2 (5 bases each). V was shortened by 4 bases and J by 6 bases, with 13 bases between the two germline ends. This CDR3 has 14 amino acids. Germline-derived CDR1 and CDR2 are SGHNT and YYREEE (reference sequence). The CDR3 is CASSPPGRAGELFF. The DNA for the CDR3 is TGTGCCAGCAGCCCCCCAGGGCGGGCCGGGGAGCTGTTTTTT. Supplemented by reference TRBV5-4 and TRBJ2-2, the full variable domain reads ETGVTQSPTHLIKTRGQQVTLRCSSQSGHNTVSWYQQALGQGPQFIFQYYREEENGRGNFPPRFSGLQFPNYSSELNVNALELDDSALYLCASSPPGRAGELFFGEGSRLTVL.

CDR3 residues: CASSSRTEAFF. Written as DNA, the CDR3 is TGTGCCAGCAGCTCCCGTACTGAAGCTTTCTTT. The chain couples TRBV7-6 to TRBJ1-1; no definite D call. The CDR3 extends over 11 amino acids. Per the germline V gene, CDR1 is SGHVS and CDR2 is FNYEAQ. V lost 4 bases to trimming and J lost 5 bases, with 5 bases between them.

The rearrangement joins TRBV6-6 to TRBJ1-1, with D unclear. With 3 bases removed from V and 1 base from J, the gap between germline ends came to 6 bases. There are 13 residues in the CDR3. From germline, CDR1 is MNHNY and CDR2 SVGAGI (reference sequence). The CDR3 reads CASSYETNTEAFF. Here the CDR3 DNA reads TGTGCCAGCAGTTATGAGACGAACACTGAAGCTTTCTTT.

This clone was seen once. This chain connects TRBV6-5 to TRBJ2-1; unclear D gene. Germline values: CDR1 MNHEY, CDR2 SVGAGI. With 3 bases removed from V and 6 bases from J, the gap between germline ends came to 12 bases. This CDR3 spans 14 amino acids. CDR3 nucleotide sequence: TGTGCCAGCAGTTATCATACGGCCTCCAATGAGCAGTTCTTC. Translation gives CASSYHTASNEQFF.

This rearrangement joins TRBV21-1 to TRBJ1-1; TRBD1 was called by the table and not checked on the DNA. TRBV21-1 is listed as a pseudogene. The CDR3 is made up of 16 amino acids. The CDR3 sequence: CASSNNKTGLDTEAFF. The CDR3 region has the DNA TGTGCCAGCAGCAACAATAAGACAGGACTTGACACTGAAGCTTTCTTT.

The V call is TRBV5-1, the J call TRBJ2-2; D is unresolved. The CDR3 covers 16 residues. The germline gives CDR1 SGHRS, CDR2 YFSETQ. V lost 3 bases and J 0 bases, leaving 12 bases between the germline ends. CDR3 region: CASSSSANPNTGELFF. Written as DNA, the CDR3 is TGCGCCAGCAGCTCGTCAGCGAACCCGAACACCGGGGAGCTGTTTTTT.

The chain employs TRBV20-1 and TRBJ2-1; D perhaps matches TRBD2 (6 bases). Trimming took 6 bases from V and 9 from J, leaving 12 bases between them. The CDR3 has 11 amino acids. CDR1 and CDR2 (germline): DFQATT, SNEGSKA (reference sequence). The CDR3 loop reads CSARLVVEQFF. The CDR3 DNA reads TGCAGTGCAAGACTAGTGGTTGAGCAGTTCTTC.

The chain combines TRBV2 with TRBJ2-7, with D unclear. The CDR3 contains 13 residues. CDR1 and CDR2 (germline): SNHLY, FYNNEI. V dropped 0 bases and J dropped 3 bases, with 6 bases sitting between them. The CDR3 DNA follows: TGTGCCAGCAGTGAAGCACTGAGCTACGAGCAGTACTTC. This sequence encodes CASSEALSYEQYF.

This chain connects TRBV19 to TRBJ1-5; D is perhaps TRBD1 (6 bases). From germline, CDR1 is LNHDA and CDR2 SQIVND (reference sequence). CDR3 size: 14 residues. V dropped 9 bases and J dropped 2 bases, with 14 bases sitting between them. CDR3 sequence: CASHVGAGNQPQHF. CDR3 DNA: TGTGCCAGCCACGTGGGGGCTGGCAATCAGCCCCAGCATTTT.

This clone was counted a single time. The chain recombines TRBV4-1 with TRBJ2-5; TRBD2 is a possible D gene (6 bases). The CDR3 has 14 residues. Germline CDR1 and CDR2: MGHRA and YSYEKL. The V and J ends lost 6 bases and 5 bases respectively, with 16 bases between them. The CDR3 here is CASRPPGGDETQYF. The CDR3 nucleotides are TGCGCCAGCAGGCCCCCTGGAGGGGACGAGACCCAGTACTTC.

CDR3 DNA: TGTGCCAGCAGCCAAGAGGTCTCCTACGAGCAGTACTTC. Translation: CASSQEVSYEQYF. The chain carries TRBV4-2 and TRBJ2-7; D unclear. Germline loops: CDR1 LGHNA, CDR2 YNFKEQ. CDR3 size: 13 residues. V shed 0 bases and J shed 0 bases, with 3 bases lying between them.